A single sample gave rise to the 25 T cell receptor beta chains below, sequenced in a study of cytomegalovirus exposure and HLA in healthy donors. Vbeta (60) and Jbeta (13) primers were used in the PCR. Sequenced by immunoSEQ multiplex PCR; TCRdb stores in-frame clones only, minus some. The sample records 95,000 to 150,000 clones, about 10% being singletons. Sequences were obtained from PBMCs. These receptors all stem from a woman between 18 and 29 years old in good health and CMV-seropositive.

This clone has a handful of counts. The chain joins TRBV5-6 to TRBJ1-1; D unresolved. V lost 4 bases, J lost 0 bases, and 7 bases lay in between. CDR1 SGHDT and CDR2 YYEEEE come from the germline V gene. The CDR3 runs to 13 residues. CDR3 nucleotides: TGTGCCAGCAGCCTCGGGGTGAACACTGAAGCTTTCTTT. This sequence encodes CASSLGVNTEAFF. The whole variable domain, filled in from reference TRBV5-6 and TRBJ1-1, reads DAGVTQSPTHLIKTRGQQVTLRCSPKSGHDTVSWYQQALGQGPQFIFQYYEEEERQRGNFPDRFSGHQFPNYSSELNVNALLLGDSALYLCASSLGVNTEAFFGQGTRLTVV.

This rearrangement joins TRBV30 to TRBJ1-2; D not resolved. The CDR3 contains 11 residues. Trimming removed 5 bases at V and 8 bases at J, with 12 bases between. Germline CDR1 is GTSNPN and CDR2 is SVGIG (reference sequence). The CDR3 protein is CAWARGGGYTF. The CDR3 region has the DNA TGTGCCTGGGCCCGGGGAGGGGGCTACACCTTC.

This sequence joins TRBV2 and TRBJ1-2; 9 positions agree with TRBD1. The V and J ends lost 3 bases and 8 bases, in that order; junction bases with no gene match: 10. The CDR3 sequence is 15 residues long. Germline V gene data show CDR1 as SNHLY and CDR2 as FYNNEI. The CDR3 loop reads CASSDPSGTGSGYTF. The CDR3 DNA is TGTGCCAGCAGTGACCCTTCCGGGACAGGGAGCGGCTACACCTTC.

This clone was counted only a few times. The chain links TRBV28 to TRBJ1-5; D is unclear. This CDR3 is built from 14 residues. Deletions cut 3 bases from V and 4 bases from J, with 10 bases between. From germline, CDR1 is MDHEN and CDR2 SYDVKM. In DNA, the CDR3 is TGTGCCAGCAGTTTCGGGGTAAAGAATCAGCCCCAGCATTTT. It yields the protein CASSFGVKNQPQHF.

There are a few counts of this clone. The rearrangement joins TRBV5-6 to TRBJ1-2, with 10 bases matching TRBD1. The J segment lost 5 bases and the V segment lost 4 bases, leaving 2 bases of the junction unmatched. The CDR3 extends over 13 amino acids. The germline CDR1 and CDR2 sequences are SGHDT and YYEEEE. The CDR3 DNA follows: TGTGCCAGCAGCGACAGGGGGCTTTATGGCTACACCTTC. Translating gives CASSDRGLYGYTF.

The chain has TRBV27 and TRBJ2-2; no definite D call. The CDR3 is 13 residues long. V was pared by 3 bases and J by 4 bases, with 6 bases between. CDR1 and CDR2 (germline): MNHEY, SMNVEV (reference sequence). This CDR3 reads CASSFSPTGELFF. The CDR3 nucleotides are TGTGCCAGCAGTTTCTCCCCCACCGGGGAGCTGTTTTTT.

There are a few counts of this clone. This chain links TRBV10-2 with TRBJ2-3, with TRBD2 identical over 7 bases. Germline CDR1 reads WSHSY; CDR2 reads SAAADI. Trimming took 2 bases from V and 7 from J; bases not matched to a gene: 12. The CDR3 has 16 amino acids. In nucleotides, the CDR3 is TGCGCCAGCAGTGAGCGGCGGGAGAGCCCTAGGAATACGCAGTATTTT. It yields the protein CASSERRESPRNTQYF.

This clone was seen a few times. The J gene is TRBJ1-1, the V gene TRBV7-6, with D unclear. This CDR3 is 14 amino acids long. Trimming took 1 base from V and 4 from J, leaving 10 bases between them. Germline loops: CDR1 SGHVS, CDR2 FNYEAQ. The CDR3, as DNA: TGTGCCAGCAGCTTAGAGCCGGCTAGCACTGAAGCTTTCTTT. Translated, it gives CASSLEPASTEAFF.

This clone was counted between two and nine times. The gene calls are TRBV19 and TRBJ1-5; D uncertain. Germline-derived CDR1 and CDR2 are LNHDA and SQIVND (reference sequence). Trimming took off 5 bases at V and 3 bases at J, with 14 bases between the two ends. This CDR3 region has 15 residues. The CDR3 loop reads CASSRIASNNQPQHF. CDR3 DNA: TGTGCCAGTAGTCGTATCGCGTCTAACAATCAGCCCCAGCATTTT. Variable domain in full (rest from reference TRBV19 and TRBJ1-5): DGGITQSPKYLFRKEGQNVTLSCEQNLNHDAMYWYRQDPGQGLRLIYYSQIVNDFQKGDIAEGYSVSREKKESFPLTVTSAQKNPTAFYLCASSRIASNNQPQHFGDGTRLSIL.

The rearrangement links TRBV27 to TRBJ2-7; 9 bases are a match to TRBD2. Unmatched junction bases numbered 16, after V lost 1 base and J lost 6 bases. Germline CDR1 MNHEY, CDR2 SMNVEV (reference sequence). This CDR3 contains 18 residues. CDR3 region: CASSLLSEREALLPEQYF. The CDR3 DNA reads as TGTGCCAGCAGTTTATTGAGCGAGCGGGAGGCCCTACTCCCCGAGCAGTACTTC.

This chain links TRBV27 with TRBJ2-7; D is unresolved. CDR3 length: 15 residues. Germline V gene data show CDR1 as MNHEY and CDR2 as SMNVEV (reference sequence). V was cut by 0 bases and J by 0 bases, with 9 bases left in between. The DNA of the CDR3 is TGTGCCAGCAGTTTATCTGCCGAGTCCTCCTACGAGCAGTACTTC. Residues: CASSLSAESSYEQYF.

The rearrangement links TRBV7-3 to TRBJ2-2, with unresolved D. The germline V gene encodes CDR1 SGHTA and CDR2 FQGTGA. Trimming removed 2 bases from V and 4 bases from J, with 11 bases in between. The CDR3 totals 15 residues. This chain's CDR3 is CASSLDGVVTGELFF. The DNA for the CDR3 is TGTGCCAGCAGCTTAGACGGAGTAGTCACCGGGGAGCTGTTTTTT. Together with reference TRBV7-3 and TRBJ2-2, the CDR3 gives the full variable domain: GAGVSQTPSNKVTEKGKYVELRCDPISGHTALYWYRQSLGQGPEFLIYFQGTGAADDSGLPNDRFFAVRPEGSVSTLKIQRTERGDSAVYLCASSLDGVVTGELFFGEGSRLTVL.

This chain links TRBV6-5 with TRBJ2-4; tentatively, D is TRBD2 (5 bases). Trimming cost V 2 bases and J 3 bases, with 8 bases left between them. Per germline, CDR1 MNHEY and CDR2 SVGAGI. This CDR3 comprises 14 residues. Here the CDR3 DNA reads TGTGCCAGCAGTTACAACGGGAACAAAAACATTCAGTACTTC. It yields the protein CASSYNGNKNIQYF.

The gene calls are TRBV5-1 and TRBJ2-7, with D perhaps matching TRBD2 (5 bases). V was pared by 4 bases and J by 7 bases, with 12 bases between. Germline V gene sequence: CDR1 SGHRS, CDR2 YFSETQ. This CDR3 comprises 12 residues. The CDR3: CASSTRVGEQYF. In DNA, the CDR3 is TGCGCCAGCAGCACTAGGGTGGGGGAGCAGTACTTC.

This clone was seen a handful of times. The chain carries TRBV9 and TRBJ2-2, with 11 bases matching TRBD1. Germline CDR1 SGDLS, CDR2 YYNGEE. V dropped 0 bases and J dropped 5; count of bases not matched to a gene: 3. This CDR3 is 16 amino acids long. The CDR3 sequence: CASSVARDRGTGELFF. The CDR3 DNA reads TGTGCCAGCAGCGTAGCTAGGGACAGGGGGACCGGGGAGCTGTTTTTT.

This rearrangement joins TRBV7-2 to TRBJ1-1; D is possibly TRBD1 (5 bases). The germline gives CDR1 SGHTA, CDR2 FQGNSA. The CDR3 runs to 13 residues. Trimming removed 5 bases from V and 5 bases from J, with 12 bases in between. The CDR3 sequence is CASSGRTGTEAFF. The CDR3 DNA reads TGTGCCAGCAGCGGACGAACAGGAACTGAAGCTTTCTTT.

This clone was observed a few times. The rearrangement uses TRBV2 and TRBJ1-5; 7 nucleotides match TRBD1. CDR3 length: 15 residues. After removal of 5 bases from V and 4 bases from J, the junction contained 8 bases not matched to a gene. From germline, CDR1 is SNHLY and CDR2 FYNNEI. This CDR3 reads CASSTRDSPNQPQHF. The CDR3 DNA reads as TGTGCCAGCAGTACCCGGGACAGCCCGAATCAGCCCCAGCATTTT.

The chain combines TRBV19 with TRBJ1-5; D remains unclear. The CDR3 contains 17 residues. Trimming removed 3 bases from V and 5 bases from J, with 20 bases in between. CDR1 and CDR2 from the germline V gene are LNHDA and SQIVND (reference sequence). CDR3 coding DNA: TGTGCCAGTAGTATTATTCGTGCTGGCACGTCCGATCAGCCCCAGCATTTT. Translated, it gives CASSIIRAGTSDQPQHF.

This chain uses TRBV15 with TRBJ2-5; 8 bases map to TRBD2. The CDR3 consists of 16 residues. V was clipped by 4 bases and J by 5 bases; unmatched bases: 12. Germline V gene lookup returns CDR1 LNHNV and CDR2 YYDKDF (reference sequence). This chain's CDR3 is CATSTFSGTSGETQYF. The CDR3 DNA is TGTGCCACCAGCACCTTTAGCGGGACTTCTGGGGAGACCCAGTACTTC. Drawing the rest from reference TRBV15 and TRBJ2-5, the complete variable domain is DAMVIQNPRYQVTQFGKPVTLSCSQTLNHNVMYWYQQKSSQAPKLLFHYYDKDFNNEADTPDNFQSRRPNTSFCFLDIRSPGLGDTAMYLCATSTFSGTSGETQYFGPGTRLLVL.

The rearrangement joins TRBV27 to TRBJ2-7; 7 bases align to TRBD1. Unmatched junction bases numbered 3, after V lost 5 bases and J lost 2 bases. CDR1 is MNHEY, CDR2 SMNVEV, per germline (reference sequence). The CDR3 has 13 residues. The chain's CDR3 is CASSRDRAYEQYF. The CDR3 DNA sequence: TGTGCCAGCAGTAGGGACAGAGCCTACGAGCAGTACTTC.

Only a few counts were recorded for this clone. CDR3 region: CASSQDSAGHLLGYEQYF. The CDR3, as DNA: TGCGCCAGCAGCCAAGATAGTGCGGGTCACCTTCTTGGTTACGAGCAGTACTTC. V usage is TRBV4-1 and J usage is TRBJ2-7, with a possible D match to TRBD2 (5 bases). The CDR3 has 18 amino acids. The ends were cut back, 0 bases at V and 4 bases at J, with 22 bases in the middle. CDR1 is MGHRA, CDR2 YSYEKL, per germline.

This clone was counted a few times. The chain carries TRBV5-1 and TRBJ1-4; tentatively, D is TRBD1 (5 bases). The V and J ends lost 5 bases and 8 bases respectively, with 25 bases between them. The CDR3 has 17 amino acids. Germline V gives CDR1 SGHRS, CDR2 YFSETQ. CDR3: CASSLIPDRDGGEKLFF. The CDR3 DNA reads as TGCGCCAGCAGTTTGATACCAGACCGGGACGGGGGAGAAAAACTGTTTTTT.

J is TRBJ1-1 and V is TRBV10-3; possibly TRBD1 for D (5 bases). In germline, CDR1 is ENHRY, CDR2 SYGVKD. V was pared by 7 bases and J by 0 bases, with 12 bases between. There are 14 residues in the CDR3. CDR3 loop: CAINSGQLNTEAFF. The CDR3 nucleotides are TGTGCCATCAATTCTGGACAATTGAACACTGAAGCTTTCTTT.

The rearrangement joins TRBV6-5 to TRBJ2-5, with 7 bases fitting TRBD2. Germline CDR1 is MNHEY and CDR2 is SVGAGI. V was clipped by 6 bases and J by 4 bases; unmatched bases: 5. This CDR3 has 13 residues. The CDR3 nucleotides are TGTGCCAGCAGCCGGCGGGGGAGAGAGACCCAGTACTTC. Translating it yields CASSRRGRETQYF.

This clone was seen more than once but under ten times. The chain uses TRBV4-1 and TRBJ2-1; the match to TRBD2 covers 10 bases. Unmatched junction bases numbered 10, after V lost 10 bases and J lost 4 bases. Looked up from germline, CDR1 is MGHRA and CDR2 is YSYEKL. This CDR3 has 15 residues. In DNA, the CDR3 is TGCGCCACCCGGACTAGCGGTGAAGGGTACAATGAGCAGTTCTTC. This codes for CATRTSGEGYNEQFF.